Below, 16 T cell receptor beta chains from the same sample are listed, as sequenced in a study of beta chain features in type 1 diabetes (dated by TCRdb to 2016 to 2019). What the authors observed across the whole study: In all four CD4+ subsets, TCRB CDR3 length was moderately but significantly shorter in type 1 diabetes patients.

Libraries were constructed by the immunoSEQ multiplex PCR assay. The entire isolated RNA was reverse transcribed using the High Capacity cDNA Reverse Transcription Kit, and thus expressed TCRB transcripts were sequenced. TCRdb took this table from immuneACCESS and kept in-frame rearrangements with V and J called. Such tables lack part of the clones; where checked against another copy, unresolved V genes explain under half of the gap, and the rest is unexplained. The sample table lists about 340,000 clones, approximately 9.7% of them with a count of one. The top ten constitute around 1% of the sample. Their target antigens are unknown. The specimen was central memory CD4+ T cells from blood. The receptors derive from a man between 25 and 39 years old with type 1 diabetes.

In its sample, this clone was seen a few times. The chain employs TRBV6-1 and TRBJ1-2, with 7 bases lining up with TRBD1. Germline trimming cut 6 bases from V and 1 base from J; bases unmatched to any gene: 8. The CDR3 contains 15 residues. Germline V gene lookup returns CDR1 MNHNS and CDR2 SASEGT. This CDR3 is CASRHRGDFNYGYTF. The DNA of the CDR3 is TGTGCCAGCAGGCACAGGGGCGACTTTAACTATGGCTACACCTTC.

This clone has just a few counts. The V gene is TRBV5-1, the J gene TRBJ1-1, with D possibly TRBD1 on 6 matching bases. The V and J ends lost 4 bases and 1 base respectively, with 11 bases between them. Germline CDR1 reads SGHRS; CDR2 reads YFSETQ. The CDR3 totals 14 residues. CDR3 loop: CASSTGHSNTEAFF. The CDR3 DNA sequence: TGCGCCAGCAGCACGGGACATTCGAACACTGAAGCTTTCTTT.

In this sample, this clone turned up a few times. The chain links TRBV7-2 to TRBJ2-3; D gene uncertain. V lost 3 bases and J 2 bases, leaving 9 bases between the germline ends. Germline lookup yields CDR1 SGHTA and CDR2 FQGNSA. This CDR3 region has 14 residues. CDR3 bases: TGTGCCAGCAGCTTGGACCGGAACACAGATACGCAGTATTTT. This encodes CASSLDRNTDTQYF.

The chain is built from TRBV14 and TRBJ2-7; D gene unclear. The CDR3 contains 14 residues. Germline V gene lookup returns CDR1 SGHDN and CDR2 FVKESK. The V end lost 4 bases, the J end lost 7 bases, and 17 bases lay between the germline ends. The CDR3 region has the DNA TGTGCCAGCAGCCGGCAGGCCCAGAAGGGAGAGCAGTACTTC. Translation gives CASSRQAQKGEQYF. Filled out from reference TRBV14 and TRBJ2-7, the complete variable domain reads EAGVTQFPSHSVIEKGQTVTLRCDPISGHDNLYWYRRVMGKEIKFLLHFVKESKQDESGMPNNRFLAERTGGTYSTLKVQPAELEDSGVYFCASSRQAQKGEQYFGPGTRLTVT.

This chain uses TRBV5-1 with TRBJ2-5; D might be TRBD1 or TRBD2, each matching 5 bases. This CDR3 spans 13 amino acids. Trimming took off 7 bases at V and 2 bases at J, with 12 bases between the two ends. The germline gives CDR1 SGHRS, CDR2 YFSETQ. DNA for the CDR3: TGCGCCAGCCGGGACCTCCGTCAAGAGACCCAGTACTTC. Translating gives CASRDLRQETQYF.

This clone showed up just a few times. The CDR3 sequence is CASSVGAAYNEQFF. The DNA for the CDR3 is TGTGCCAGCAGCGTAGGTGCCGCCTACAATGAGCAGTTCTTC. V and J are TRBV9 and TRBJ2-1; no clear D. V lost 0 bases, J lost 2 bases, and 6 bases lay in between. The CDR3 has 14 residues. Germline CDR1 and CDR2: SGDLS and YYNGEE.

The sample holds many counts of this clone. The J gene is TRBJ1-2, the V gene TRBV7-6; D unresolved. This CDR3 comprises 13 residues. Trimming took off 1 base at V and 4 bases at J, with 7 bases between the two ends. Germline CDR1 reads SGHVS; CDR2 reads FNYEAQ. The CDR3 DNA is TGTGCCAGCAGCTTAGGTCGGGCCTATGGCTACACCTTC. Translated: CASSLGRAYGYTF.

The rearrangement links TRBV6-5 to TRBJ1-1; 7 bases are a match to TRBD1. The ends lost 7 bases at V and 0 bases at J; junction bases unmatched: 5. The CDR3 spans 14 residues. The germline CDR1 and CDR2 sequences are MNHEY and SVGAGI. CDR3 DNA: TGTGCCAGCATCCCACAGGGGATGAACACTGAAGCTTTCTTT. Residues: CASIPQGMNTEAFF.

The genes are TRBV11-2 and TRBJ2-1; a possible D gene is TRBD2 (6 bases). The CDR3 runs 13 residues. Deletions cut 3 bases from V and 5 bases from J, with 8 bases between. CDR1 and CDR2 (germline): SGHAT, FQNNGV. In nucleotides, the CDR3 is TGTGCCAGCAGCTTGCGGAGGGACAATGAGCAGTTCTTC. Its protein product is CASSLRRDNEQFF.

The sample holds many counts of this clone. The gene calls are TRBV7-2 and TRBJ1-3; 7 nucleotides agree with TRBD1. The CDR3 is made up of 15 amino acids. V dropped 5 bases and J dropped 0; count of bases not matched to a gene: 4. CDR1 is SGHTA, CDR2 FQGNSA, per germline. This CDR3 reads CASSDYRGSGNTIYF. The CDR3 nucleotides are TGTGCCAGCAGCGATTACAGGGGCTCTGGAAACACCATATATTTT. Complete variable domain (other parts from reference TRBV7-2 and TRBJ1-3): GAGVSQSPSNKVTEKGKDVELRCDPISGHTALYWYRQSLGQGLEFLIYFQGNSAPDKSGLPSDRFSAERTGGSVSTLTIQRTQQEDSAVYLCASSDYRGSGNTIYFGEGSWLTVV.

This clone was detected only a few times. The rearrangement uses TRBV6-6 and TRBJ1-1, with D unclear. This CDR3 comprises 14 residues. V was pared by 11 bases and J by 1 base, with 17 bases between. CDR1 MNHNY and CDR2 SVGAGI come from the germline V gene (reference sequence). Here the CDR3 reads CASQREIKNTEAFF. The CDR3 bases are TGTGCCTCTCAAAGGGAGATTAAGAACACTGAAGCTTTCTTT.

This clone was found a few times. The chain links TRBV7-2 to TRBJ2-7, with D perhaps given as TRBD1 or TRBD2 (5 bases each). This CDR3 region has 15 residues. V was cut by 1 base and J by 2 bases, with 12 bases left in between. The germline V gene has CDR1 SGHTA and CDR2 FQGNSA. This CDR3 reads CASSLGWDRTYEQYF. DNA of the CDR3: TGTGCCAGCAGCTTAGGGTGGGACCGAACCTACGAGCAGTACTTC.

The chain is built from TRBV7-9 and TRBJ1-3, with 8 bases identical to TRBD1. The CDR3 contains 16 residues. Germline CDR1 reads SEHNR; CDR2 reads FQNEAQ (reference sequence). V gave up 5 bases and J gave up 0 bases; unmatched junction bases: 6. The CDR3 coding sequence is TGTGCCAGCAGCGGGGGACAGGCGAGCTCTGGAAACACCATATATTTT. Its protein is CASSGGQASSGNTIYF.

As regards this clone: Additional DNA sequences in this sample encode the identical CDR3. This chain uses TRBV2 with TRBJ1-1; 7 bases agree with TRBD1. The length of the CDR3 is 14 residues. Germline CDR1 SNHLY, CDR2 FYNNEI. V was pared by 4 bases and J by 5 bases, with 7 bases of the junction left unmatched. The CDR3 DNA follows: TGTGCCAGCAGTGGACAGGGAGGAGGAACTGAAGCTTTCTTT. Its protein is CASSGQGGGTEAFF.

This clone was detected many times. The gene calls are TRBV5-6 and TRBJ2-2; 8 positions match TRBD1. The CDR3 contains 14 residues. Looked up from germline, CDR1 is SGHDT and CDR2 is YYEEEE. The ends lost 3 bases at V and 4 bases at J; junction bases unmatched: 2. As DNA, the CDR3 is TGTGCCAGCAGCTGGACAGGGACCACCGGGGAGCTGTTTTTT. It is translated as CASSWTGTTGELFF.

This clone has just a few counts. The CDR3 DNA follows: TGTGCCAGCAGCTTAGCCTCCGGCGGGGGGGCAAAGACCCAGTACTTC. Translated, it gives CASSLASGGGAKTQYF. The V gene is TRBV7-2, the J gene TRBJ2-5; 9 positions match TRBD2. V shed 0 bases and J 6 bases; nucleotides not matched to a gene: 8. CDR1 is SGHTA and CDR2 is FQGNSA in the germline V gene. The CDR3 has 16 residues.